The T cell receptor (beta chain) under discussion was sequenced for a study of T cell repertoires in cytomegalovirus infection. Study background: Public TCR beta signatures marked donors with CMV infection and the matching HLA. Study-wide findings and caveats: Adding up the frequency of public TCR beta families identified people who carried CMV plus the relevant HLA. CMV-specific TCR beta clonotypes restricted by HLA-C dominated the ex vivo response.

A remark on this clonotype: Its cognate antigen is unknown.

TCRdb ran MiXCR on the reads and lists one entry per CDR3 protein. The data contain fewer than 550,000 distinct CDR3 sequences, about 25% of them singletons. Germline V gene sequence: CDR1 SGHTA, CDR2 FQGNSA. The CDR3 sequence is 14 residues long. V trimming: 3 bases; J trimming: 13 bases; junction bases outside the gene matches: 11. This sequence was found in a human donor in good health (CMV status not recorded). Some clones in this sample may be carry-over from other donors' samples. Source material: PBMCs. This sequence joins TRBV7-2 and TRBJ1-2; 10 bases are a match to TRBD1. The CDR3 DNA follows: TGTGCCAGCAGCTTGGGGAGGACAGGGGGTGAGGGCACCTTC. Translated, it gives CASSLGRTGGEGTF.